The source of this T cell receptor beta chain is a study of blood T cell repertoires in COVID-19. Whole-study context: Some COVID-19 samples were acute and others convalescent; all came from the United States, Italy and Spain. Sources were T cells, B-cell-depleted T cells, or PBMCs; the material itself was cDNA or gDNA.

The CDR3 is 16 residues long. Per the germline V gene, CDR1 is MNHNY and CDR2 is SVGAGI (reference sequence). Trimming stripped 0 bases from V and 5 bases from J, with 17 bases between. In the original workflow: From reference gene primer amplification, estimates of nucleated cell counts were derived. Sequenced by immunoSEQ multiplex PCR; TCRdb stores in-frame clones only, minus some. The DNA gave D and trimming, while V, J and clone size come from that table. The sample lists about 33,000 clones, around 73% occurring once. The receptor was isolated from an elderly man with acute or convalescent COVID-19. The sample comprised peripheral blood. The chain joins TRBV6-6 to TRBJ2-7, with D possibly being TRBD2 (5 bases). DNA of the CDR3: TGTGCCAGCAGTTACTCGATTAGGTCTAGCCGTGACGAGCAGTACTTC. Translation: CASSYSIRSSRDEQYF.